This T cell receptor (beta chain) was found in a study of OX40 agonist ivuxolimab in advanced cancers. Study context: People who had prior anti-PD-1, anti-PD-L1 or anti-CTLA-4 therapy could take part, and around 39% had some.

As concerns this clone: Its antigen remains unidentified.

Method: immunoSEQ multiplex PCR; TCRdb's copy keeps in-frame clones and lacks some. Among about 59,000 clones, roughly 80% were seen once, and the ten largest hold 0.6% to 0.8%. This CDR3 contains 16 residues. Per germline, CDR1 MNHEY and CDR2 SVGAGI. With 0 bases clipped from V and 7 bases from J, the junction kept 6 bases outside the gene matches. Points from the study as a whole: At doses 0.1 to 3.0 mg/kg, CD4+ and CD8+ clones expanded.

This receptor was identified in an adult with an advanced solid tumor such as melanoma, head and neck, liver or kidney cancer. The chain recombines TRBV6-5 with TRBJ2-1, with 10 nucleotides matching TRBD2. The specimen was CD4+ or CD8+ T cells sorted from blood, collected in a trial of the OX40 agonist ivuxolimab. CDR3 amino acids: CASSYSRTSGRNEQFF. In DNA, the CDR3 is TGTGCCAGCAGTTACTCCCGGACTAGCGGAAGAAATGAGCAGTTCTTC.